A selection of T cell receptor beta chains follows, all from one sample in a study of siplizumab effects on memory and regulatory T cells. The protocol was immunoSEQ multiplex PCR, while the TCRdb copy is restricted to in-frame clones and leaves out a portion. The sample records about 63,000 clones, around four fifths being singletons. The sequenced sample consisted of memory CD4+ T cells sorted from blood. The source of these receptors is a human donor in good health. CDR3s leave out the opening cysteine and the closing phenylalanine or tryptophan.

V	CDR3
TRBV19	ASSFLAGVPETQY
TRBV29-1	SVSGQSSSYEQY
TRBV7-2	ASSLVAGAGDTQY
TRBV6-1	ASNGQGPRTQY
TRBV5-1	ASKRDSTDTQY
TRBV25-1	ASRIQGAEAF
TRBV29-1	SVDTGNLYGYT
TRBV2	ASNAPNQPQH
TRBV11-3	ASSPILDQPQH
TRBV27	ASSPHGREGYYEQY
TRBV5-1	ASSLGWTEETQY
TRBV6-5	ASSYSTGQPYEQY
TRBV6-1	ASSRLQGSEQF
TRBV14	ASSQPPGQGIFSATGNTIY
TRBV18	ASSPGGGGNQPQH
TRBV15	ATSNDREPLF
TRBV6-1	ASSGGRTGGYGYT
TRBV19	ASSILGQGSTDTQY
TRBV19	ASRTGETLNTEAF
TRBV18	ASSPAGTGIGNTIY
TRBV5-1	ASSFQGEGNIQY
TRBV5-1	ASSLMRGDTDTQY
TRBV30	AWSGQGGTEAF
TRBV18	ASSRERDTEAF
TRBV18	ASSRDREEQY
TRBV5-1	ASSLDGSQEGYT
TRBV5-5	ASSTAGTGLAQY
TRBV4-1	ASSQGGTTQY
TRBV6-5	ASSGDRATNYGYT
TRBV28	ASSSVGNEQF
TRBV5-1	ASSLPVINSGANVLT
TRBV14	ASSQIPNYGYT
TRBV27	ASSTAPHTVTSGSQGQETQY
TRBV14	ASSQRQTSNQPQH
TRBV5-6	ASSFLDRAMNTEAF
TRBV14	ASSQVRDRYNEQF
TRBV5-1	ASNRDGGVNTEAF
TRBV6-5	ASSSLMGGTPYEQY
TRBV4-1	ASSQDWGHPAQH
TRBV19	ASSYDGSGNQPQH
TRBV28	ASSLKRSSYNEQF
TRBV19	ASKARGSYYGYT
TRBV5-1	ASSLEPGQKLF
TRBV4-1	ASSQQGRGETQY
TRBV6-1	ASSGGGARRNEQF
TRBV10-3	AISGGGADTQY
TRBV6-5	ASSYESRSPLYGYT
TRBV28	ASTPAGQGAYEQY
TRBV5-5	ASSLGSGGDSYEQY
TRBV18	ASSPAGVVGGNEQF
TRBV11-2	ASSPSGGALDEQF
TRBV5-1	ASSPGSGGREIQY
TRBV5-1	ASSFGNGATNEKLF
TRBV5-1	ASSSARASTDTQY
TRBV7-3	ASSPWGSGGRGPGELF
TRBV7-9	ASRSDPAKALH
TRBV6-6	ASEQDRGHEQF
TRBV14	ASSRDPGTLYNEQF
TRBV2	ASSDPGGKSGYT